This T cell receptor beta chain originates from a study of T-cell memory formation after mild COVID-19. On the study more broadly: TCR clusters largely stayed donor specific. Overall study findings and caveats: Clones shrinking from day 15 to 85 showed even CD4/CD8 mixes; later expanders tilted CD4+. Day 37-peaking second-wave clones had unconfirmed SARS-CoV-2 specificity.

5'RACE, which relied on constant-segment primers, yielded TCR alpha and TCR beta cDNA libraries carrying sample barcodes and UMIs. TCRdb reprocessed the 5' RACE reads with MiXCR, giving one entry per CDR3 protein. The sample comprises almost 45,000 distinct CDR3 sequences, approximately 7% of which are singletons, and approximately 0.74% rests with the top ten. This clonotype was seen at least ten times. Its antigen remains unknown. This CDR3 region has 15 residues. V lost 0 bases and J 4 bases, leaving 11 bases between the germline ends. Germline V gives CDR1 SGHRS, CDR2 YFSETQ. The sequence came from an adult who had mild COVID-19 (a few samples of this study predate the infection). Cell type and time point are not known. What was sequenced was PBMCs or a T cell subset sorted from them (not recorded which). V gene TRBV5-1 combines with J gene TRBJ2-1; D remains unclear. The CDR3 region is CASSLVGNSYNEQFF. DNA of the CDR3: TGCGCCAGCAGCTTGGTTGGGAACTCGTACAATGAGCAGTTCTTC.